This is a list of T cell receptor beta chains from one sample in a study of cytomegalovirus exposure and HLA in healthy donors. Data came from immunoSEQ multiplex PCR; TCRdb stores just in-frame clones and leaves some out. The sample lists 250,000 to 350,000 clones, roughly 89% occurring once. Sample: PBMCs. These receptors all come from a man aged 35-49 years in good health and CMV-seropositive. The CDR3 runs from the conserved cysteine through the conserved F or W. Fields, in order: V gene, J gene, clone size, D gene, CDR3 protein, CDR3 DNA. The D gene is left open where the match is weak. Clone size appears in some rows only: once, few, many, or a class for an expanded clone.

>TRBV7-9|TRBJ1-6|-|-
CASSSLDGRGSPLHF
TGTGCCAGCAGCTCCCTGGACGGTAGGGGTTCACCCCTCCACTTT
>TRBV6-5|TRBJ2-4|-|-
CASSYASKLAKNIQYF
TGTGCCAGCAGTTACGCTAGCAAATTAGCCAAAAACATTCAGTACTTC
>TRBV7-9|TRBJ1-3|once|TRBD1
CASNNSGDRASGNTIYF
TGTGCCAGCAACAATTCAGGGGACAGGGCCTCTGGAAACACCATATATTTT
>TRBV4-3|TRBJ2-7|once|-
CASSQDFRSFREQYF
TGCGCCAGCAGCCAAGATTTTCGGAGTTTCCGCGAGCAGTACTTC
>TRBV27|TRBJ1-1|once|-
CASSLWAATEAFF
TGTGCCAGCAGTTTATGGGCAGCCACTGAAGCTTTCTTT
>TRBV6-5|TRBJ1-3|-|-
CASSPGLRNTIYF
TGTGCCAGCAGCCCGGGTCTGCGGAACACCATATATTTT
>TRBV28|TRBJ2-7|-|TRBD1
CASCSGGVRSEQYF
TGTGCCAGTTGCTCAGGGGGAGTGCGCTCCGAGCAGTACTTC
>TRBV2|TRBJ2-1|-|TRBD1
CASSADRGIDEQFF
TGTGCCAGCAGTGCGGACAGGGGTATAGATGAGCAGTTCTTC
>TRBV5-4|TRBJ2-4|-|TRBD1
CASSWGGTGGKNIQYF
TGTGCCAGCAGCTGGGGCGGGACAGGGGGCAAAAACATTCAGTACTTC
>TRBV20-1|TRBJ2-7|-|-
CSAPETYEQYF
TGCAGTGCTCCCGAGACCTACGAGCAGTACTTC
>TRBV7-7|TRBJ2-1|-|TRBD2
CASSPRTSGSYNEQFF
TGTGCTAGCAGCCCCCGGACTAGCGGCTCCTACAATGAGCAGTTCTTC
>TRBV25-1|TRBJ2-1|-|-
CASSEYLASHNEQFF
TGTGCCAGCAGTGAATACCTAGCGAGTCACAATGAGCAGTTCTTC
>TRBV10-3|TRBJ2-7|-|-
CAISESQGLRDEQYF
TGTGCCATCAGTGAGTCACAGGGTCTAAGGGACGAGCAGTACTTC
>TRBV5-1|TRBJ2-5|-|TRBD2
CASRSAGVETQYF
TGCGCCAGCAGGTCAGCGGGAGTGGAGACCCAGTACTTC
>TRBV7-9|TRBJ1-1|-|-
CASSLRRVNTEAFF
TGTGCCAGCAGCTTGAGGAGGGTGAACACTGAAGCTTTCTTT
>TRBV28|TRBJ2-1|few|TRBD2
CASSRAGAGGNEQFF
TGTGCCAGCAGCCGAGCGGGAGCTGGTGGAAATGAGCAGTTCTTC
>TRBV5-5|TRBJ1-1|few|-
CASSLGQGAEAFF
TGTGCCAGCAGCTTGGGGCAGGGTGCGGAAGCTTTCTTT
>TRBV28|TRBJ1-1|once|-
CASRGNTEAFF
TGTGCCAGCCGGGGGAACACTGAAGCTTTCTTT
>TRBV29-1|TRBJ2-7|-|TRBD1
CSVEGSTGDEQYF
TGCAGCGTTGAAGGGTCGACAGGGGACGAGCAGTACTTC
>TRBV11-3|TRBJ2-1|-|-
CASSADLLSNEQFF
TGTGCCAGCAGCGCGGACTTGTTGTCAAATGAGCAGTTCTTC
>TRBV18|TRBJ2-7|-|TRBD2
CASSPPPTSGIFEQYF
TGTGCCAGCTCACCACCGCCCACTAGCGGGATTTTCGAGCAGTACTTC
>TRBV28|TRBJ2-3|-|TRBD2
CASRTSGSTDTQYF
TGTGCCAGTAGGACTAGCGGAAGCACAGATACGCAGTATTTT
>TRBV6-1|TRBJ1-6|-|TRBD1
CASSVGQVNSPLHF
TGTGCCAGCAGCGTCGGACAGGTTAATTCACCCCTCCACTTT
>TRBV29-1|TRBJ2-3|-|-
CSVGGSSTDTQYF
TGCAGCGTGGGGGGATCTAGCACAGATACGCAGTATTTT
>TRBV7-9|TRBJ2-1|-|TRBD1
CASSLKGQGANEQFF
TGTGCCAGCAGCTTAAAAGGACAGGGGGCGAATGAGCAGTTCTTC
>TRBV7-9|TRBJ1-1|-|TRBD1
CASSLTGGYTEAFF
TGTGCCAGCAGCCTAACAGGGGGATACACTGAAGCTTTCTTT
>TRBV27|TRBJ1-2|-|-
CASSLGGNNYGYTF
TGTGCCAGCAGTTTGGGGGGTAACAACTATGGCTACACCTTC
>TRBV9|TRBJ2-5|-|-
CASSVVALDGETQYF
TGTGCCAGCAGCGTAGTGGCGCTAGATGGCGAGACCCAGTACTTC
>TRBV6-6|TRBJ2-5|-|TRBD2
CASSGTSGFQETQYF
TGTGCCAGCAGTGGGACTAGCGGCTTCCAAGAGACCCAGTACTTC
>TRBV6-6|TRBJ1-1|-|TRBD1
CASSTFRDSAEAFF
TGTGCCAGCAGTACGTTTCGGGACAGCGCTGAAGCTTTCTTT
>TRBV4-1|TRBJ2-2|-|-
CASSQGLFRGATGELFF
TGCGCCAGCAGCCAGGGGCTTTTTCGGGGGGCTACCGGGGAGCTGTTTTTT
>TRBV27|TRBJ1-1|-|TRBD1
CASSFSGTGNTEAFF
TGTGCCAGCAGTTTCTCCGGGACAGGGAACACTGAAGCTTTCTTT
>TRBV27|TRBJ2-7|-|-
CASSFRSSYEQYF
TGTGCCAGCAGTTTCCGTAGCTCCTACGAGCAGTACTTC
>TRBV5-6|TRBJ1-5|few|-
CASSRQGFHQPQHF
TGTGCCAGCAGCCGTCAGGGTTTCCATCAGCCCCAGCATTTT
>TRBV6-1|TRBJ1-5|once|TRBD1
CASSVGAGGNQPQHF
TGTGCCAGCAGTGTCGGCGCAGGGGGAAATCAGCCCCAGCATTTT
>TRBV4-1|TRBJ2-3|-|TRBD2
CASSQATSGYYTDTQYF
TGCGCCAGCAGCCAAGCGACTAGCGGATATTACACAGATACGCAGTATTTT
>TRBV7-3|TRBJ2-1|-|-
CASSLGHDYNEQFF
TGTGCCAGCAGCCTGGGCCACGATTACAATGAGCAGTTCTTC
>TRBV6-5|TRBJ1-1|-|-
CASGRGNTEAFF
TGTGCCTCCGGACGGGGGAACACTGAAGCTTTCTTT
>TRBV4-3|TRBJ2-1|-|TRBD2
CASSQSPTSGAYNEQFF
TGCGCCAGCAGCCAAAGTCCTACTAGCGGGGCCTACAATGAGCAGTTCTTC
>TRBV7-8|TRBJ2-7|-|-
CASSATSDSPYEQYF
TGTGCCAGCAGCGCTACCTCGGACAGTCCCTACGAGCAGTACTTC
>TRBV27|TRBJ1-5|-|-
CASGGALGPQHF
TGTGCCAGCGGGGGGGCCCTGGGGCCCCAGCATTTT
>TRBV9|TRBJ2-7|-|-
CASSVGHGAYEQYF
TGTGCCAGCAGCGTGGGACACGGAGCCTACGAGCAGTACTTC